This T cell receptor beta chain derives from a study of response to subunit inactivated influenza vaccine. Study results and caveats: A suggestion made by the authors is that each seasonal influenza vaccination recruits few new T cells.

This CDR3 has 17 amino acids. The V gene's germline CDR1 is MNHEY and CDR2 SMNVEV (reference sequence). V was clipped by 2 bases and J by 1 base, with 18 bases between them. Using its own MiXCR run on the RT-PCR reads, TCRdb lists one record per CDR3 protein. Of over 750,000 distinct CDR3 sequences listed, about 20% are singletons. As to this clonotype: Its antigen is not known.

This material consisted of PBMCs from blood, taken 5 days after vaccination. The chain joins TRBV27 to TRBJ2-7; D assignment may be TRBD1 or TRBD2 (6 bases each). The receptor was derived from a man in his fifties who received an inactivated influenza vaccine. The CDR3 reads CASSLSPVGGGSYEQYF. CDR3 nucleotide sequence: TGTGCCAGCAGTTTAAGTCCTGTCGGGGGCGGTTCCTACGAGCAGTACTTC.